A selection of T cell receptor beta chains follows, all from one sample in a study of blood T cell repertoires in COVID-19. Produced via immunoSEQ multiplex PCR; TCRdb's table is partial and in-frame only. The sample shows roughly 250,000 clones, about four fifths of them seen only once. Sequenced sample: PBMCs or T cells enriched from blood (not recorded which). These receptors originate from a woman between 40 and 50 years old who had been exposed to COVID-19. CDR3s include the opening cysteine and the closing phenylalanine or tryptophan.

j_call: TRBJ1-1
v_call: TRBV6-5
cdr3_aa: CASKDRGNTEAFF

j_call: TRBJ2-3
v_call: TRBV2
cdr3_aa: CASSRLAGDPTDTQYF

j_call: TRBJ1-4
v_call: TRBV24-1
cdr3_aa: CATSDSGQGDEKLFF

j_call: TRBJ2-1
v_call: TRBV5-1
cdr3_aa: CASSPLAGGNNEQFF

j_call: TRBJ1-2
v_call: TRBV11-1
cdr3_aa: CASSAGYGYTF

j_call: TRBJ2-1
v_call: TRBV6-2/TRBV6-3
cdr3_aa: CASSYAGTEQFF

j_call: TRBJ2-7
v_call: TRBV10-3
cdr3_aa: CAIEGGTGSYEQYF

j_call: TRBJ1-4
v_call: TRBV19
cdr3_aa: CAAREGKGEKLFF

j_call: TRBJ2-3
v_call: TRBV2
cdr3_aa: CASRWQADTQYF

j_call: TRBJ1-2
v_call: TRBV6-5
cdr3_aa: CASSPGGANYGYTF

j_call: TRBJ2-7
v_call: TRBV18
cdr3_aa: CASSPEQGPYEQYF

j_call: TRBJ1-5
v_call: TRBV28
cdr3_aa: CASSPTAKPQHF

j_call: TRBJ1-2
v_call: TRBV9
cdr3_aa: CASSALRGTYTF

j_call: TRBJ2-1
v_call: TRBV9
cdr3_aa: CASSPGLGSYNEQFF

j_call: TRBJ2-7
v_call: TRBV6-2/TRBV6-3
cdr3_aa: CASSYTGQTEQYF

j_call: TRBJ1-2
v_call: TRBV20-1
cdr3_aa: CSASAGGAGGYTF

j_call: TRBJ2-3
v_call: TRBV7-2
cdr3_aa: CASSGQSVVATDTQYF

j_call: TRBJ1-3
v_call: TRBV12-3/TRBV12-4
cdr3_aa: CASSYGQGNTIYF

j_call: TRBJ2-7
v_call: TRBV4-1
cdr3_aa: CASSQSQGAPYEQYF

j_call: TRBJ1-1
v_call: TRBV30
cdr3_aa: CAWGRLTTEAFF

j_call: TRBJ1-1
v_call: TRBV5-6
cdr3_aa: CASSFGHRGGEAFF

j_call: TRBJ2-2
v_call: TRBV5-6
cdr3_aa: CASSTPWQGRGKAGELFF

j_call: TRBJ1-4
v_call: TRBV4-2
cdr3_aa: CASSQATTGLSEKLFF

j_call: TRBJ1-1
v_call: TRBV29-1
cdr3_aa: CSVEGEGWDTEAFF

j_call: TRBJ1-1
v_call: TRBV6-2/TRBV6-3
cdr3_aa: CASSYSIRQGSTEAFF

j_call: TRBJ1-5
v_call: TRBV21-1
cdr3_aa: CASSKAWPPSNQPQHF

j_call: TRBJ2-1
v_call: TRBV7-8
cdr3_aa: CASSWDSGGARNKQFF

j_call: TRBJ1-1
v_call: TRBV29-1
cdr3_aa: CSVERGLNTEAFF

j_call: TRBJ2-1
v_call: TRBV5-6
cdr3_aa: CASSFWLGTRHEQFF

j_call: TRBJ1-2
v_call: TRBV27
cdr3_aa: CASSPRPTGQSYPNYGYTF

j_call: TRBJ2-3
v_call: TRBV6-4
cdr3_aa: CASSEDGGGWNTQYF

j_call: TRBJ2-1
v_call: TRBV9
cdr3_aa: CASSVDPRGYNEQFF

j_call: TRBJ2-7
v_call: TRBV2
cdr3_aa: CASSNGLGGYEQYF

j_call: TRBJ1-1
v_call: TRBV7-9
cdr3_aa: CASSRRGVDTEAFF

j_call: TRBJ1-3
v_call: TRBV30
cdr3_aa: CARTGGGRGNTIYF

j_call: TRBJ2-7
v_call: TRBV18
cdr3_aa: CASSPFPGQGSYEQYF

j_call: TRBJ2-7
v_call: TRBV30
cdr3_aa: CAWSVETGGYEQYF

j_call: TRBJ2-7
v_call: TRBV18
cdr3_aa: CASSPFPGYEQYF

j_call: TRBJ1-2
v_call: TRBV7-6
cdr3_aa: CASSLVNEQPYGYTF

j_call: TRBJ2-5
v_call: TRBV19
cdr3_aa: CASSFGAGGFQETQYF

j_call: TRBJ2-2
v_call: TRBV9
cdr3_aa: CASSVDLAGNGGELFF

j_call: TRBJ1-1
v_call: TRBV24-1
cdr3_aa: CATSDTTGRSAEAFF

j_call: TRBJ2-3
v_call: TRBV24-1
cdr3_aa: CATSDSLGPTDTQYF

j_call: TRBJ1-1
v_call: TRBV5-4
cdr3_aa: CASSRISTGGGLRGEAFF

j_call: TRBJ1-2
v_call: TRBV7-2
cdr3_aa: CASSFQQGQGYTF

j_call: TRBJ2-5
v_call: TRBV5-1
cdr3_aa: CASSSSPGLAGGYQETQYF

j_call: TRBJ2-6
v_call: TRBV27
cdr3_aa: CASSWGAGVGSGANVLTF

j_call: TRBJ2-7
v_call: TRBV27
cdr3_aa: CASSPGQGFTYEQYF

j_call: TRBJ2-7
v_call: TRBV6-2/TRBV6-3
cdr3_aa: CASSFGLDYEQYF

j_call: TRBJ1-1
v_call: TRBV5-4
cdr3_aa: CASSPARGTEAFF

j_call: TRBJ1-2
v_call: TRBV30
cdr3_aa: CAESAGTGINYGYTF

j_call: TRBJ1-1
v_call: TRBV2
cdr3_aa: CASRFTLNTEAFF

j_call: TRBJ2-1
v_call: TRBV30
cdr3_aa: CAWSARDEQFF

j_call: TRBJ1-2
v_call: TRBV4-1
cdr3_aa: CASPSPLGEVDTF